Listed here are 18 T cell receptor beta chains from one sample, sequenced in a study of radiation and T cells in renal cell carcinoma. Sequenced by immunoSEQ multiplex PCR; TCRdb stores in-frame clones only, minus some. The sample carries approximately 61,000 clones, just over 75% recorded once. As to time point: blood 2 weeks post-SBRT. Treatment of the sample: 15 Gy SBRT to primary tumor, nephrectomy 4 weeks later. Sequencing was performed on blood, taken from a patient whose treatment included radiotherapy and nephrectomy. These receptors were taken from a man in his fifties or sixties with renal cell carcinoma.

This clone was detected only a few times. The V call is TRBV7-8, the J call TRBJ2-7; possible D gene TRBD1, 6 bases. V shed 5 bases and J shed 2 bases, with 19 bases lying between them. Germline-derived CDR1 and CDR2 are SGHVS and FQNEAQ. CDR3 length: 16 amino acids. The CDR3 nucleotides are TGTGCCAGCAGCCCCCCAGGGGTATTGGGGCCCTACGAGCAGTACTTC. Encoded protein: CASSPPGVLGPYEQYF.

The chain has TRBV27 and TRBJ1-1, with no clear D. V was cut by 4 bases and J by 5 bases, with 14 bases left in between. CDR3 length: 14 amino acids. Germline V gene sequence: CDR1 MNHEY, CDR2 SMNVEV (reference sequence). The CDR3 DNA sequence: TGTGCCAGCAGTTGGGCAGGCGTGGTAACTGAAGCTTTCTTT. It specifies CASSWAGVVTEAFF.

The gene calls are TRBV7-2 and TRBJ2-3; D is unresolved. CDR1 SGHTA and CDR2 FQGNSA come from the germline V gene. V was cut by 3 bases and J by 2 bases, with 0 bases left in between. This CDR3 comprises 11 residues. The CDR3 region is CASSFTDTQYF. In DNA, the CDR3 is TGTGCCAGCAGCTTCACAGATACGCAGTATTTT. Looking up the rest from reference TRBV7-2 and TRBJ2-3 gives the full variable domain: GAGVSQSPSNKVTEKGKDVELRCDPISGHTALYWYRQSLGQGLEFLIYFQGNSAPDKSGLPSDRFSAERTGGSVSTLTIQRTQQEDSAVYLCASSFTDTQYFGPGTRLTVL.

The chain has TRBV18 and TRBJ1-5, with a tentative D call TRBD1 (5 bases). V dropped 3 bases and J dropped 4 bases, with 13 bases sitting between them. Germline CDR1 KGHSH, CDR2 LQKENI. The CDR3 loop spans 15 amino acids. The CDR3, as DNA: TGTGCCAGCTCACCCGGGGGAAATGGGAATCAGCCCCAGCATTTT. Protein product: CASSPGGNGNQPQHF.

This clone showed up many times. The chain uses TRBV5-1 and TRBJ2-5; a possible D gene is TRBD2 (7 bases). Germline V CDR1 and CDR2: SGHRS, YFSETQ. The CDR3 covers 15 residues. V lost 4 bases to trimming and J lost 5 bases, with 18 bases between them. CDR3 residues: CASSTGGGQAETQYF. The CDR3 DNA is TGCGCCAGCAGCACTGGGGGGGGCCAGGCTGAGACCCAGTACTTC.

CDR3 DNA: TGTGCCTGGAGTGTAGTTTCAGGGCAGGGGAACACTGAAGCTTTCTTT. It codes for CAWSVVSGQGNTEAFF. This sequence joins TRBV30 and TRBJ1-1, with D perhaps TRBD1 (5 bases). Trimming took 0 bases from V and 1 from J, leaving 15 bases between them. The germline V gene has CDR1 GTSNPN and CDR2 SVGIG (reference sequence). The CDR3 loop spans 16 amino acids. The whole variable domain, filled in from reference TRBV30 and TRBJ1-1, reads SQTIHQWPATLVQPVGSPLSLECTVEGTSNPNLYWYRQAAGRGLQLLFYSVGIGQISSEVPQNLSASRPQDRQFILSSKKLLLSDSGFYLCAWSVVSGQGNTEAFFGQGTRLTVV.

V and J are TRBV6-7 and TRBJ2-7, with a weak D call TRBD2 (5 bases). TRBV6-7 is noted as an ORF with a role that remains uncertain. V was shortened by 0 bases and J by 5 bases, with 20 bases between the two germline ends. CDR3 length equals 17 residues. The CDR3 coding sequence is TGTGCCAGCAGTTACTCGATGGGTCGTGCACGGGATCACGAGCAGTACGTC. It encodes CASSYSMGRARDHEQYV.

This clone is a singleton in its sample. The chain is built from TRBV7-3 and TRBJ2-7; a possible D gene is TRBD2 (5 bases). This CDR3 is built from 13 residues. Between the trimmed V and J ends, which lost 2 bases and 4 bases, there was a span of 9 bases. Per germline, CDR1 SGHTA and CDR2 FQGTGA. CDR3 nucleotides: TGTGCCAGCAGCTTATCTCCGGGGTACGAGCAGTACGTC. Amino acids: CASSLSPGYEQYV.

This clone was found a few times. The rearrangement joins TRBV7-2 to TRBJ1-5; the D gene is possibly TRBD1 (6 bases). V lost 1 base and J 6 bases, leaving 13 bases between the germline ends. Germline lookup yields CDR1 SGHTA and CDR2 FQGNSA. The CDR3 spans 15 residues. CDR3 in amino acids: CASSLESGGGQPQHF. The CDR3 coding sequence is TGTGCCAGCAGCTTAGAGTCTGGGGGCGGTCAGCCCCAGCATTTT.

The gene calls are TRBV11-2 and TRBJ2-1; the match to TRBD2 covers 11 bases. Germline lookup yields CDR1 SGHAT and CDR2 FQNNGV. V gave up 1 base and J gave up 4 bases; unmatched junction bases: 3. This CDR3 comprises 16 residues. CDR3 amino acids: CASSLGLAGIYNEQFF. As DNA, the CDR3 is TGTGCCAGCAGCTTAGGACTAGCGGGGATTTACAATGAGCAGTTCTTC. Based on the CDR3 plus reference TRBV11-2 and TRBJ2-1, the full variable domain is EAGVAQSPRYKIIEKRQSVAFWCNPISGHATLYWYQQILGQGPKLLIQFQNNGVVDDSQLPKDRFSAERLKGVDSTLKIQPAKLEDSAVYLCASSLGLAGIYNEQFFGPGTRLTVL.

In the case of this clone: This may be a read error, as it is one base from a much larger clone. Without the conserved terminal phenylalanine or tryptophan, this CDR3 likely stems from a read error. The chain uses TRBV5-1 and TRBJ1-2; possibly TRBD1 for D (5 bases). The CDR3 extends over 14 amino acids. Trimming took 1 base from V and 7 from J, leaving 14 bases between them. Germline V gene lookup returns CDR1 SGHRS and CDR2 YFSETQ. CDR3 sequence (DNA): TGCGCCAGCAGCTTGAGAGAGGGGTTGGGTGGCTACACCCTC. It encodes CASSLREGLGGYTL.

V and J are TRBV27 and TRBJ2-7; the match to TRBD1 covers 7 bases. The germline V gene has CDR1 MNHEY and CDR2 SMNVEV (reference sequence). Losses at the gene ends were 0 bases for V and 5 bases for J; bases not matched to a gene: 16. The CDR3 loop spans 18 amino acids. CDR3: CASSLSLLRQGSSHEQYV. CDR3 DNA sequence: TGTGCCAGCAGTTTATCTTTGCTCCGACAGGGATCGAGTCACGAGCAGTACGTC.

The chain employs TRBV5-6 and TRBJ2-2, with 13 positions matching TRBD2. This CDR3 is 17 amino acids long. J was trimmed by 4 bases and V by 4 bases; bases with no gene match: 7. From germline, CDR1 is SGHDT and CDR2 YYEEEE. CDR3 nucleotide sequence: TGTGCCAGCAGCCACCCGACTAGCGGGGGGACCACCGGGGAGCTGTTTTTT. Translation gives CASSHPTSGGTTGELFF.

Within the sample, this clone is medium-sized. This chain links TRBV2 with TRBJ2-3; 8 bases align to TRBD1. Germline CDR1 reads SNHLY; CDR2 reads FYNNEI. The CDR3 is 13 residues long. V shed 10 bases, J shed 2 bases, and the junction held 5 bases outside the gene matches. The CDR3 nucleotides read TGTGCCATACAGGGGGAAGTCACAGATACGCAGTATTTT. The encoded protein is CAIQGEVTDTQYF.

This clone was detected only a few times. The rearrangement joins TRBV19 to TRBJ1-1, with unresolved D. From germline, CDR1 is LNHDA and CDR2 SQIVND (reference sequence). CDR3 size: 14 residues. V lost 0 bases, J lost 6 bases, and 11 bases lay in between. In DNA form, the CDR3 reads TGTGCCAGTAGTATAGATCTGGGGAGCGCTGAAGCTTTCTTT. Protein: CASSIDLGSAEAFF.

The chain couples TRBV7-8 to TRBJ1-1; D remains unclear. The CDR3 has 14 residues. V lost 3 bases, J lost 0 bases, and 8 bases lay in between. The V gene's germline CDR1 is SGHVS and CDR2 FQNEAQ. The CDR3 nucleotides are TGTGCCAGCAGCTTGACCATTATGAACACTGAAGCTTTCTTT. This sequence encodes CASSLTIMNTEAFF.

This clone was picked up one time. This sequence joins TRBV7-9 and TRBJ2-2; D call uncertain. The length of the CDR3 is 13 residues. Germline CDR1 and CDR2: SEHNR and FQNEAQ (reference sequence). The V and J ends lost 6 bases and 4 bases respectively, with 9 bases between them. The CDR3 DNA sequence: TGTGCCAGCAGGTTATTTGGCACCGGGGAGCTGTTTTTT. This gives the protein CASRLFGTGELFF.

V is TRBV19 and J is TRBJ2-3; D unresolved. V was clipped by 6 bases and J by 1 base, with 11 bases between them. Germline V gives CDR1 LNHDA, CDR2 SQIVND (reference sequence). This CDR3 has 14 residues. DNA of the CDR3: TGTGCCAGTAGGTTCGACCCCCGCACAGATACGCAGTATTTT. It specifies CASRFDPRTDTQYF.